These 24 T cell receptor beta chains were sequenced from one sample in a study of blood T cell repertoires in COVID-19. Clones were sequenced by immunoSEQ multiplex PCR, and TCRdb holds only the in-frame ones, with some missing. The data contain under 140,000 clones, around four fifths of them seen just once; the ten biggest clones take up 16%. The material sequenced was peripheral blood. These receptors were obtained from a woman aged 60-75 years with acute or convalescent COVID-19.

The chain couples TRBV23-1 to TRBJ2-3; D may be TRBD2 (5 bases). TRBV23-1 is labeled an ORF, and its function is uncertain. Trimming cost V 10 bases and J 5 bases, with 19 bases left between them. The CDR3 contains 14 residues. The CDR3, as DNA: TGCGCCAACCCTCGGGGTGCCCGGATAGATACGCAGTATTTT. Its protein is CANPRGARIDTQYF.

The rearrangement joins TRBV5-1 to TRBJ1-2; 7 bases are a match to TRBD1. Trimming at V came to 4 bases and at J to 0 bases, leaving 3 bases not matched to a gene. The CDR3 contains 14 residues. In germline, CDR1 is SGHRS, CDR2 YFSETQ. CDR3 nucleotides: TGCGCCAGCAGCCGGACAGGTACTAACTATGGCTACACCTTC. It yields the protein CASSRTGTNYGYTF.

This clone has just one count. J is TRBJ2-3 and V is TRBV10-3, with D perhaps TRBD2 (7 bases). The CDR3 covers 15 residues. Germline loops: CDR1 ENHRY, CDR2 SYGVKD. V was pared by 3 bases and J by 6 bases, with 16 bases between. The CDR3 here is CAISDPSGGPDTQYF. In DNA form, the CDR3 reads TGTGCCATCAGTGACCCATCGGGGGGCCCCGATACGCAGTATTTT.

The table lists this clone with a count of one. CDR3 nucleotide sequence: TGTGCCAGCAGCTATGACAGAGACTATGGCTACACCTTC. Protein: CASSYDRDYGYTF. The chain uses TRBV5-4 and TRBJ1-2; weak D call: TRBD1 (5 bases). The V and J ends lost 3 bases and 3 bases respectively, with 9 bases between them. The CDR3 runs to 13 residues. Germline lookup yields CDR1 SGHNT and CDR2 YYREEE (reference sequence).

This clone was picked up a small number of times. The chain joins TRBV7-9 to TRBJ2-3; D gene unclear. Between the trimmed V and J ends, which lost 2 bases and 0 bases, there was a span of 3 bases. Germline CDR1 reads SEHNR; CDR2 reads FQNEAQ (reference sequence). CDR3 size: 13 residues. Here the CDR3 reads CASSLLSTDTQYF. The CDR3 nucleotides read TGTGCCAGCAGCTTACTGAGCACAGATACGCAGTATTTT.

The chain uses TRBV9 and TRBJ2-3; TRBD2 matches 13 bases. CDR1 is SGDLS and CDR2 is YYNGEE in the germline V gene. This CDR3 contains 17 residues. V shed 3 bases and J 3 bases; nucleotides not matched to a gene: 7. The chain's CDR3 is CASSARGLAGATDTQYF. For the CDR3, the DNA is TGTGCCAGCAGCGCTCGAGGACTAGCGGGGGCTACAGATACGCAGTATTTT.

The J gene is TRBJ1-2, the V gene TRBV7-2; 7 nucleotides agree with TRBD1. CDR1 is SGHTA and CDR2 is FQGNSA in the germline V gene. This CDR3 is built from 14 residues. V was pared by 5 bases and J by 8 bases, with 11 bases of the junction left unmatched. The CDR3 loop is CASSQPTGLVGYTF. The CDR3 DNA is TGTGCCAGCAGCCAACCGACAGGGTTGGTGGGCTACACCTTC.

The chain recombines TRBV28 with TRBJ1-2; TRBD1 matches 7 bases. V lost 6 bases to trimming and J lost 8 bases; unmatched junction nucleotides: 12. Germline V gene sequence: CDR1 MDHEN, CDR2 SYDVKM. This CDR3 is 14 amino acids long. CDR3 sequence: CASSPPDRVEGYTF. The CDR3 DNA sequence: TGTGCCAGCAGCCCGCCCGACAGGGTGGAGGGCTACACCTTC.

In its sample, this clone was seen once. The chain has TRBV10-3 and TRBJ1-1, with TRBD1 as a possible D gene (5 bases). The CDR3 is made up of 18 amino acids. Trimming cost V 0 bases and J 1 base, with 18 bases left between them. Germline V CDR1 and CDR2: ENHRY, SYGVKD. CDR3 loop: CAISESLRQGISNTEAFF. In nucleotides, the CDR3 is TGTGCCATCAGTGAGTCGCTTCGGCAGGGCATTTCGAACACTGAAGCTTTCTTT.

This chain links TRBV3-1 (or the pseudogene TRBV3-2) with TRBJ1-1; perhaps TRBD1 as D (5 bases). This CDR3 spans 14 amino acids. Trimming removed 3 bases from V and 0 bases from J, with 8 bases in between. CDR1 and CDR2 from the germline V gene are LGHDT and YNNKEL (reference sequence). DNA for the CDR3: TGTGCCAGCAGCCAGGGGCTTGTGAACACTGAAGCTTTCTTT. Translation gives CASSQGLVNTEAFF.

This clone came up a few times. The sample holds other DNA sequences that translate to the same CDR3. The chain carries TRBV3-1 (or the pseudogene TRBV3-2) and TRBJ1-2, with D hard to call. Trimming cost V 1 base and J 4 bases, with 4 bases left between them. In germline, CDR1 is LGHDT, CDR2 YNNKEL (reference sequence). The CDR3 covers 12 residues. The CDR3 protein is CASSQGAYGYTF. CDR3 bases: TGTGCCAGCAGCCAAGGGGCCTATGGCTACACCTTC.

V is TRBV3-1 (or the pseudogene TRBV3-2) and J is TRBJ1-6, with D perhaps TRBD1 (5 bases). The CDR3 length is 14 residues. With 3 bases removed from V and 6 bases from J, the gap between germline ends came to 9 bases. Germline V gene lookup returns CDR1 LGHDT and CDR2 YNNKEL (reference sequence). The CDR3, as DNA: TGTGCCAGCAGCCAGGGACTGATTAATTCACCCCTCCACTTT. Amino acids: CASSQGLINSPLHF.

The CDR3, as DNA: TGTGCTAGTGGGAATACAGGTGCCTATGGCTACACCTTC. The encoded protein is CASGNTGAYGYTF. J is TRBJ1-2 and V is TRBV12-5, with D tentatively TRBD1 (5 bases). Per germline, CDR1 LGHNT and CDR2 FRNRAP. V dropped 6 bases and J dropped 4 bases, with 12 bases sitting between them. This CDR3 contains 13 residues. Complete variable domain (other parts from reference TRBV12-5 and TRBJ1-2): DARVTQTPRHKVTEMGQEVTMRCQPILGHNTVFWYRQTMMQGLELLAYFRNRAPLDDSGMPKDRFSAEMPDATLATLKIQPSEPRDSAVYFCASGNTGAYGYTFGSGTRLTVV.

The V gene is TRBV19, the J gene TRBJ2-2; a possible D gene is TRBD1 (5 bases). The CDR3 runs to 14 residues. Trimming removed 5 bases at V and 3 bases at J, with 10 bases between. Looked up from germline, CDR1 is LNHDA and CDR2 is SQIVND (reference sequence). The DNA of the CDR3 is TGTGCCAGTAGTGTGGGGCTGTACACCGGGGAGCTGTTTTTT. Translated: CASSVGLYTGELFF.

This clone was counted only a few times. The chain joins TRBV6-5 to TRBJ2-6; tentatively, D is TRBD2 (5 bases). V was pared by 4 bases and J by 2 bases, with 12 bases between. The CDR3 contains 16 residues. The V gene's germline CDR1 is MNHEY and CDR2 SVGAGI. CDR3 in DNA: TGTGCCAGCAGTTTAGTTTTGGGAGCTGGGGCCAACGTCCTGACTTTC. It codes for CASSLVLGAGANVLTF.

The chain uses TRBV27 and TRBJ2-1; D might be TRBD1 (6 bases). Per the germline V gene, CDR1 is MNHEY and CDR2 is SMNVEV (reference sequence). The CDR3 is 17 amino acids. V dropped 5 bases and J dropped 0 bases, with 17 bases sitting between them. The CDR3 DNA reads as TGTGCCAGCAGTGCCCTCCCGACAGGATTCTCCTACAATGAGCAGTTCTTC. This sequence encodes CASSALPTGFSYNEQFF.

The gene calls are TRBV6-6 and TRBJ2-5; TRBD1 matches at 9 bases. The CDR3 contains 16 residues. Germline V gene lookup returns CDR1 MNHNY and CDR2 SVGAGI (reference sequence). The junction had 2 bases not matched to a gene; V was cut back by 0 bases and J by 0 bases. The CDR3 here is CASSYSRTGDQETQYF. In nucleotides, the CDR3 is TGTGCCAGCAGTTACTCGAGGACAGGGGACCAAGAGACCCAGTACTTC.

V is TRBV12-2 and J is TRBJ1-2; no DNA check was done on the table's D call, TRBD1. TRBV12-2 represents a pseudogene. The CDR3 covers 14 residues. The CDR3 loop reads CASRTYRGPKGYTF. The CDR3 DNA reads as TGTGCAAGTCGCACCTACAGGGGACCAAAAGGCTACACCTTC.

This chain links TRBV13 with TRBJ1-1; D unresolved. The CDR3 spans 13 residues. The germline V gene encodes CDR1 PRHDT and CDR2 FYEKMQ (reference sequence). V lost 1 base to trimming and J lost 1 base, with 4 bases between them. The CDR3 loop is CASSLAQNTEAFF. DNA of the CDR3: TGTGCCAGCAGCTTAGCCCAGAACACTGAAGCTTTCTTT.

The rearrangement joins TRBV6-2 or TRBV6-3 to TRBJ1-5; 9 nucleotides line up with TRBD1. CDR3 length: 17 residues. The junction had 10 bases not matched to a gene; V was cut back by 4 bases and J by 3 bases. Germline lookup yields CDR1 MNHEY and CDR2 SVGEGT. Here the CDR3 DNA reads TGTGCCAGCAGTTCGCTCACCGGGACAGGGAACAATCAGCCCCAGCATTTT. Translated, it gives CASSSLTGTGNNQPQHF.

This rearrangement joins TRBV18 to TRBJ1-2, with D maybe TRBD1 (5 bases). CDR1 and CDR2 from the germline V gene are KGHSH and LQKENI. The CDR3 has 13 amino acids. V lost 5 bases and J 10 bases, leaving 17 bases between the germline ends. The CDR3 nucleotides read TGTGCCAGCTCAGGGTCGATCGAAGGGGACTACACCTTC. Translating gives CASSGSIEGDYTF.

J is TRBJ2-7 and V is TRBV27; a possible D gene is TRBD1 (7 bases). CDR1 and CDR2 (germline): MNHEY, SMNVEV (reference sequence). The CDR3 totals 14 residues. V lost 6 bases to trimming and J lost 3 bases, with 15 bases between them. The CDR3 sequence: CASRPAGQIYEQYF. DNA of the CDR3: TGTGCCAGCAGACCCGCGGGACAGATCTACGAGCAGTACTTC.

On this clone: At one boundary the junction diverges from the germline segment, which might be a read error. The CDR3 sequence: CASSLGTGRIGVF. The CDR3 DNA reads TGTGCCAGCAGCTTAGGGACAGGGCGAATTGGGGTCTTT. V and J are TRBV7-2 and TRBJ1-1, with 8 positions matching TRBD1. Germline assignment: CDR1 SGHTA and CDR2 FQGNSA. The CDR3 is 13 amino acids. The full variable domain, with the rest looked up from reference TRBV7-2 and TRBJ1-1, is GAGVSQSPSNKVTEKGKDVELRCDPISGHTALYWYRQSLGQGLEFLIYFQGNSAPDKSGLPSDRFSAERTGGSVSTLTIQRTQQEDSAVYLCASSLGTGRIGVFGQGTRLTVV.

The CDR3 DNA reads as TGTGCCAGCAGCCCCGCCTACCACACAGATACGCAGTATTTT. Translation gives CASSPAYHTDTQYF. The rearrangement links TRBV7-2 to TRBJ2-3; no definite D call. Trimming removed 5 bases at V and 2 bases at J, with 11 bases between. CDR1 SGHTA and CDR2 FQGNSA come from the germline V gene. The CDR3 loop spans 14 amino acids.